These 6 T cell receptor beta chains share one sample of origin, sequenced in a study of cytomegalovirus exposure and HLA in healthy donors. Vbeta (60) and Jbeta (13) primers were used in the PCR. The protocol was immunoSEQ multiplex PCR, while the TCRdb copy is restricted to in-frame clones and leaves out a portion. The profile covers over 200,000 clones, with more than 85% appearing a single time and around 1% taken by the ten largest. Sequencing input: PBMCs. The receptors were sampled from a young woman in good health and CMV-seronegative.

The chain has TRBV11-2 and TRBJ2-7, with a possible D match to TRBD1 (6 bases). The length of the CDR3 is 14 residues. V gave up 2 bases and J gave up 7 bases, with 15 bases separating them. In germline, CDR1 is SGHAT, CDR2 FQNNGV. The CDR3 loop reads CASSLLQGAGEQYF. The CDR3 nucleotides are TGTGCCAGCAGCTTACTACAGGGAGCAGGGGAGCAGTACTTC.

The chain couples TRBV7-2 to TRBJ2-1; unclear D gene. There are 13 residues in the CDR3. V lost 5 bases to trimming and J lost 4 bases, with 9 bases between them. The germline CDR1 and CDR2 sequences are SGHTA and FQGNSA. For the CDR3, the DNA is TGTGCCAGCAGCCTAACTCGGTACAATGAGCAGTTCTTC. Its protein product is CASSLTRYNEQFF.

This chain links TRBV2 with TRBJ2-7; D is possibly TRBD1 (5 bases). The CDR3 spans 15 residues. Germline CDR1 reads SNHLY; CDR2 reads FYNNEI. Trimming pared 1 base from V and 3 bases from J, leaving 13 bases between. CDR3 protein: CASSEEQGAFYEQYF. The CDR3 bases are TGTGCCAGCAGTGAAGAGCAGGGTGCTTTCTACGAGCAGTACTTC.

The J gene is TRBJ2-2, the V gene TRBV19; tentative D call: TRBD1 (5 bases). CDR1 and CDR2 from the germline V gene are LNHDA and SQIVND (reference sequence). Trimming removed 0 bases at V and 1 base at J, with 9 bases between. CDR3 length: 16 residues. This chain's CDR3 is CASSIEGRLNTGELFF. CDR3 in DNA: TGTGCCAGTAGTATAGAGGGGCGGTTGAACACCGGGGAGCTGTTTTTT.

The chain is built from TRBV6-1 and TRBJ1-4; D gene uncertain. The CDR3 has 19 residues. V lost 2 bases and J lost 8, with 27 bases in between. The germline gives CDR1 MNHNS, CDR2 SASEGT. The CDR3 loop reads CASSEYPMEQSYLEEKLFF. CDR3 DNA: TGTGCCAGCAGTGAATATCCTATGGAACAGAGTTATTTAGAGGAAAAACTGTTTTTT.

V is TRBV19 and J is TRBJ2-3; possible D gene TRBD2, 5 bases. Germline CDR1 and CDR2: LNHDA and SQIVND (reference sequence). This CDR3 has 13 amino acids. Trimming took off 3 bases at V and 6 bases at J, with 10 bases between the two ends. The CDR3: CASSMSSRDTQYF. DNA for the CDR3: TGTGCCAGTAGTATGTCTAGCAGGGATACGCAGTATTTT.